This T cell receptor (beta chain) was profiled in a study of blood T cells in healthy people across ages. Remarks on this clonotype: Its antigen remains unknown.

Combining a sample-barcoded 5' primer with a J-beta primer mix, a second PCR ran for 7 to 11 cycles. No fewer than 2.5 million CDR3-containing paired-end reads came from each sample. Each CDR3 protein is one row after TCRdb ran MiXCR on the 5' RACE reads. Of hundreds of thousands of distinct CDR3 sequences listed, approximately 31% are singletons. The V gene lost 0 bases and the J gene lost 10 bases, with 7 bases spanning the gap. Germline V gene data show CDR1 as SGHDT and CDR2 as YYEEEE. The CDR3 spans 11 residues. Findings and limits, study-wide: Fewer expanded clones and more diversity marked long-lived versus aged donors. Unsorted PBMC material precluded a definitive naive versus antigen-experienced comparison. Roughly linearly, TCR beta diversity per million T cells fell as age increased.

The chain carries TRBV5-6 and TRBJ1-1; D ambiguous. This TCR derives from a woman over 75 in good health. The sample comprised blood. This CDR3 reads CASSLATGAFF. The DNA of the CDR3 is TGTGCCAGCAGCTTGGCGACGGGAGCTTTCTTT.